Listed below are T cell receptor beta chains from one sample, sequenced in a study of blood T cell repertoires in COVID-19. TCRdb's table, derived via immunoSEQ multiplex PCR, lists solely in-frame clones and lacks some. The sample yields 450,000 or so clones, around 91% seen once. Sequenced material: PBMCs or T cells enriched from blood (not recorded which). These receptors originate from a man younger than 35 who had recovered from COVID-19. Both conserved end residues are part of each CDR3. Each record gives: J gene, clone size, D gene, V gene, CDR3 DNA, CDR3 protein. The D gene is left open where the match is weak. Clone size is not always given. Where it is, it says once, few, many or a class for expanded clones.

TRBJ1-6,.,TRBD1,TRBV6-5,TGTGCTCTGGGACAGGGAGGTAATTCACCCCTCCACTTT,CALGQGGNSPLHF
TRBJ2-7,.,.,TRBV29-1,TGCAGCGTACAGTCAAGCAGCCCCGGGAACGAGCAGTACTTC,CSVQSSSPGNEQYF
TRBJ1-2,.,TRBD1,TRBV15,TGTGCCACCAGCAGACAGGGGGCTACTAACTATGGCTACACCTTC,CATSRQGATNYGYTF
TRBJ2-1,.,TRBD2,TRBV10-3,TGTGCCATCAGTGACCAACTAGCGGGAGGCTACAATGAGCAGTTCTTC,CAISDQLAGGYNEQFF
TRBJ1-1,.,.,TRBV19,TGTGCCAGTAGCCCCCGGTTGGGAGGGGCTGAAGCTTTCTTT,CASSPRLGGAEAFF
TRBJ1-3,.,.,TRBV19,TGTGCCAGTAGTTCCGACAGGTTTCGGTCTGGAAACACCATATATTTT,CASSSDRFRSGNTIYF
TRBJ1-5,.,.,TRBV24-1,TGTGCCACCAGTGCCCCGGCAGGTGCCCTTCATTATAGCAATCAGCCCCAGCATTTT,CATSAPAGALHYSNQPQHF
TRBJ1-1,few,.,TRBV14,TGTGCCAGCAGCCCGCTCGGAACGGCGGCCACTGAAGCTTTCTTT,CASSPLGTAATEAFF
TRBJ1-3,.,.,TRBV28,TGTGCCAGCAGTTTTTCCAGGGATGGAAACACCATATATTTT,CASSFSRDGNTIYF
TRBJ2-7,.,.,TRBV3-1/TRBV3-2,TGTGCCAGCAGCCAAGGAGGGGGCCGGGGGAGCGAGCAGTACTTC,CASSQGGGRGSEQYF
TRBJ1-4,.,TRBD1,TRBV18,TGTGCCAGCTCACCCGGGACAGGGGAAGAAAAACTGTTTTTT,CASSPGTGEEKLFF
TRBJ1-1,once,TRBD1,TRBV6-6,TGTGCCAGCAGTCCTCGAAATTTCCGGGACAGGCGACCGACTGAAGCTTTCTTT,CASSPRNFRDRRPTEAFF
TRBJ2-5,.,TRBD1,TRBV7-9,TGTGCCAGCTGTTCGCTAGGACAGGGGCAAGAGACCCAGTACTTC,CASCSLGQGQETQYF
TRBJ1-3,.,.,TRBV5-4,TGTGCCAGCAGCTTGACAGGAGTATCTGGAAACACCATATATTTT,CASSLTGVSGNTIYF
TRBJ2-3,.,TRBD2,TRBV27,TGTGCCAGCAGTTTATCGACTAGCGGGAGGACAGATACGCAGTATTTT,CASSLSTSGRTDTQYF
TRBJ2-1,.,TRBD2,TRBV29-1,TGCAGCGTTACTAGCGGGAGCAATGAGCAGTTCTTC,CSVTSGSNEQFF
TRBJ1-2,.,.,TRBV9,TGTGCCAGCAGCGTAGCTCCGGGGGGGGATGGCTACACCTTC,CASSVAPGGDGYTF
TRBJ2-1,.,.,TRBV10-3,TGTGCCATCAGTAAGGACAGTCAGCCGAATAATGAGCAGTTCTTC,CAISKDSQPNNEQFF
TRBJ1-2,.,.,TRBV2,TGTGCCAGCAGTGCAGAACAGAACTATGGCTACACCTTC,CASSAEQNYGYTF
TRBJ2-7,.,.,TRBV4-1,TGCGCCAGCAGCCGCGGCGGGATCGCTGAGCAGTACTTC,CASSRGGIAEQYF
TRBJ2-7,.,.,TRBV7-3,TGTGCCAGCAGGGAGGGACAGACCTACGAGCAGTACTTC,CASREGQTYEQYF
TRBJ2-7,.,TRBD1,TRBV5-1,TGCGCCAGCAGCTTGGAGGGACAGGGGGCTGACGAGCAGTACTTC,CASSLEGQGADEQYF
TRBJ2-2,.,TRBD2,TRBV5-1,TGCGCCAGCAGCTTTTCTAGCGGGATTAGCGGGGAGCTGTTTTTT,CASSFSSGISGELFF
TRBJ1-1,.,.,TRBV27,TGTGCCAGCAGTTTGGAAGGGGGCACTGAAGCTTTCTTT,CASSLEGGTEAFF
TRBJ2-7,.,TRBD2,TRBV6-5,TGTGCCAGCAGTTACAGGGAGGGGGAGCAGTACTTC,CASSYREGEQYF
TRBJ2-1,.,TRBD2,TRBV5-3,TGTGCCAGAAGCTTGGCTAGCGGGAGGCACGATGAGCAGTTCTTC,CARSLASGRHDEQFF
TRBJ1-2,.,.,TRBV7-2,TGTGCCAGCAGCTTCATGTCCATCCCATATGGCTACACCTTC,CASSFMSIPYGYTF
TRBJ2-2,.,.,TRBV24-1,TGTGCCACCAGTGACGGCACCGGGGAGCTGTTTTTT,CATSDGTGELFF
TRBJ2-7,.,TRBD1,TRBV28,TGTGCCAGCAGTTCAGGGGGACAGGGGCCCTACGAGCAGTACTTC,CASSSGGQGPYEQYF
TRBJ2-1,few,.,TRBV28,TGTGCCAGCAGTAGCGGCTCTAGGGACAATGAGCAGTTCTTC,CASSSGSRDNEQFF
TRBJ2-7,.,.,TRBV7-3,TGTGCCAGCAGCTTCAAGGGAGGCTACGAGCAGTACTTC,CASSFKGGYEQYF
TRBJ1-1,.,TRBD1,TRBV6-4,TGTGCCAGCAGTCCTTTCGCCGGACAGGCGAACACTGAAGCTTTCTTT,CASSPFAGQANTEAFF
TRBJ2-5,.,.,TRBV9,TGTGCCAGCAGCGTCACCGGGACTGGAGAGACCCAGTACTTC,CASSVTGTGETQYF
TRBJ1-2,.,TRBD1,TRBV5-4,TGTGCCAGCAGCTCGCCCAAACAGGGGGGATACAGCTATGGCTACACCTTC,CASSSPKQGGYSYGYTF
TRBJ2-3,.,.,TRBV5-4,TGTGCCAGCAGCTCCCCGGCAGATACGCAGTATTTT,CASSSPADTQYF
TRBJ1-2,.,.,TRBV27,TGTGCCAGCAGTTTATCGACATTAGGGGCGACTGATCGCTATGGCTACACCTTC,CASSLSTLGATDRYGYTF
TRBJ2-6,.,TRBD1,TRBV6-2/TRBV6-3,TGTGCCAGCAGCAGGGACAGGGCCGGGGCCAACGTCCTGACTTTC,CASSRDRAGANVLTF
TRBJ1-5,once,.,TRBV3-1/TRBV3-2,TGTGCCAGCAGCCAAGTCTACGGGGATCAGCCCCAGCATTTT,CASSQVYGDQPQHF
TRBJ2-3,.,.,TRBV18,TGTGCCAGCTCACCAAGGGCAGGGAGCACAGATACGCAGTATTTT,CASSPRAGSTDTQYF
TRBJ2-3,.,TRBD2,TRBV9,TGTGCCAGCAGCGTAGCTGGAAGCGGGAGGCAGACAGATACGCAGTATTTT,CASSVAGSGRQTDTQYF
TRBJ1-3,.,.,TRBV3-1/TRBV3-2,TGTGCCAGCAGCCGCGGTACGCGCAGCTCTGGAAACACCATATATTTT,CASSRGTRSSGNTIYF
TRBJ2-7,.,TRBD2,TRBV14,TGTGCCAGCAGCCGAGTCACACCGACTAGCGGGAGTGTGGTGTACGAGCAGTACTTC,CASSRVTPTSGSVVYEQYF
TRBJ2-2,.,TRBD2,TRBV27,TGTGCCAGCAGTCGCACAATTCTAGCGGGAGGGATCACCGGGGAGCTGTTTTTT,CASSRTILAGGITGELFF
TRBJ1-2,.,.,TRBV5-1,TGCGCCAGCAGCTTGGGGGCCTCGAAGGGCTACACCTTC,CASSLGASKGYTF
TRBJ1-1,.,.,TRBV2,TGTGCCAGCAGTGAGGCACCTCCCATGAACACTGAAGCTTTCTTT,CASSEAPPMNTEAFF
TRBJ2-5,.,.,TRBV7-9,TGTGCCAGCAGCTTATTAGCCCAAGAGACCCAGTACTTC,CASSLLAQETQYF
TRBJ1-6,.,.,TRBV6-2/TRBV6-3,TGTGCCAGCAGTTACGTGTCCACAGCCTACAATTCACCCCTCCACTTT,CASSYVSTAYNSPLHF
TRBJ1-6,.,.,TRBV14,TGTGCCAGCAGCCCAGGCAATGGTGTTCCCCTCCACTTT,CASSPGNGVPLHF
TRBJ2-7,.,TRBD1,TRBV28,TGTGCCAGCAGTTTAGCCGGGACAGGGAGTGTCGAGCAGTACTTC,CASSLAGTGSVEQYF